This passage covers 12 T cell receptor beta chains from one sample sequenced in a study of response to subunit inactivated influenza vaccine. A single record per CDR3 protein comes from TCRdb applying MiXCR to the RT-PCR reads. The table records around 850,000 distinct CDR3 sequences, around 20% of them present only once. Specimen: PBMCs from blood, collected approximately 5 days after vaccination. The receptor set was obtained from a man in his fifties who received an inactivated influenza vaccine.

The sample holds a few counts of this clonotype. The V and J genes are TRBV20-1 and TRBJ1-2, with a tentative D call TRBD1 (6 bases). Germline V gene sequence: CDR1 DFQATT, CDR2 SNEGSKA (reference sequence). V shed 7 bases and J shed 2 bases, with 14 bases lying between them. This CDR3 spans 13 amino acids. Written as DNA, the CDR3 is TGCAGTGTCCCCTCGGGGGCCAACTATGGCTACACCTTC. It encodes CSVPSGANYGYTF.

Only a few counts were recorded for this clonotype. The chain uses TRBV7-2 and TRBJ2-3; possible D gene TRBD1, 6 bases. Between the trimmed V and J ends, which lost 5 bases and 0 bases, there was a span of 12 bases. CDR3 length: 15 residues. In germline, CDR1 is SGHTA, CDR2 FQGNSA. The CDR3 sequence: CASSNRQVSTDTQYF. Written as DNA, the CDR3 is TGTGCCAGCAGCAACAGACAGGTTAGCACAGATACGCAGTATTTT.

This clonotype occurred many times. The CDR3 is CSARVPGTLSYEQYF. CDR3 sequence (DNA): TGCAGTGCTAGAGTCCCGGGGACCCTCTCCTACGAGCAGTACTTC. The chain combines TRBV20-1 with TRBJ2-7; the D gene could be TRBD1 or TRBD2 (5 bases each). V was pared by 1 base and J by 0 bases, with 13 bases between. This CDR3 has 15 amino acids. Germline CDR1 reads DFQATT; CDR2 reads SNEGSKA (reference sequence).

As regards this clonotype: At one end, the junction sequence differs from germline, possibly due to a read error. The rearrangement uses TRBV20-1 and TRBJ2-3; D tentatively reads TRBD1 or TRBD2 (5 bases each). The CDR3 contains 15 residues. The germline gives CDR1 DFQATT, CDR2 SNEGSKA (reference sequence). The CDR3: CSAKGRAGTTDTQYF. CDR3 nucleotide sequence: TGCAGCGCTAAGGGGCGGGCGGGCACCACAGATACGCAGTATTTT.

DNA for the CDR3: TGTGCCAGCAGCGAGGGGACTACTAGCACAGATACGCAGTATTTT. Amino acids: CASSEGTTSTDTQYF. The chain links TRBV9 to TRBJ2-3, with TRBD2 identical over 7 bases. CDR3 size: 15 residues. In germline, CDR1 is SGDLS, CDR2 YYNGEE. V lost 3 bases, J lost 0 bases, and 4 bases stayed unmatched.

In this sample, this clonotype turned up many times. The chain carries TRBV12-3 or TRBV12-4 and TRBJ1-1; 7 positions agree with TRBD1. This CDR3 is 15 amino acids long. V shed 3 bases and J 0 bases; nucleotides not matched to a gene: 4. DNA for the CDR3: TGTGCCAGCAGTTTCGGGACAGCCCTGAACACTGAAGCTTTCTTT. Translated: CASSFGTALNTEAFF.

V usage is TRBV20-1 and J usage is TRBJ2-1, with 7 bases aligning to TRBD2. The CDR3 sequence is 17 residues long. From germline, CDR1 is DFQATT and CDR2 SNEGSKA (reference sequence). Trimming cost V 0 bases and J 0 bases; bases outside gene matches: 8. CDR3: CSARDYASGSSYNEQFF. CDR3 nucleotides: TGCAGTGCTAGAGATTACGCTAGCGGTAGCTCCTACAATGAGCAGTTCTTC.

This clonotype has more than one count but fewer than ten. The chain is built from TRBV20-1 and TRBJ1-2; D is unclear. The CDR3 loop spans 13 amino acids. The V gene's germline CDR1 is DFQATT and CDR2 SNEGSKA (reference sequence). Trimming pared 5 bases from V and 3 bases from J, leaving 13 bases between. The CDR3 DNA reads TGCAGTGCTTGGAACCCATCGTACTATGGCTACACCTTC. Its translation is CSAWNPSYYGYTF.

This chain links TRBV24-1 with TRBJ2-3; TRBD1 aligns across 10 bases. The V gene end was trimmed by 2 bases and the J gene end by 6 bases; junction bases not matched to a gene: 4. The V gene's germline CDR1 is KGHDR and CDR2 SFDVKD. The CDR3 is 15 residues long. The CDR3 DNA is TGTGCCACCAGTGATTGGGACAGGGGAGGGGATACGCAGTATTTT. Protein: CATSDWDRGGDTQYF.

There are a few counts of this clonotype. This rearrangement joins TRBV9 to TRBJ2-3; perhaps TRBD2 as D (6 bases). Germline CDR1 SGDLS, CDR2 YYNGEE. The CDR3 sequence is 15 residues long. The V end lost 5 bases, the J end lost 3 bases, and 16 bases lay between the germline ends. As DNA, the CDR3 is TGTGCCAGCAGTGTCTTAGCGGCAGGGACAGATACGCAGTATTTT. This gives the protein CASSVLAAGTDTQYF.

This sequence joins TRBV20-1 and TRBJ1-5, with D tentatively TRBD1 (5 bases). This CDR3 is 14 amino acids long. Germline CDR1 is DFQATT and CDR2 is SNEGSKA (reference sequence). Trimming stripped 5 bases from V and 0 bases from J, with 11 bases between. CDR3 sequence (DNA): TGCAGTGCTGAGAGGGGTCTTAGCAATCAGCCCCAGCATTTT. Protein product: CSAERGLSNQPQHF.

This rearrangement joins TRBV4-3 to TRBJ2-1, with TRBD2 matching 7 bases. Germline trimming cut 2 bases from V and 4 bases from J; bases unmatched to any gene: 8. Germline loops: CDR1 LGHNA, CDR2 YSLEER. The CDR3 spans 16 residues. The CDR3, as DNA: TGCGCCAGCAGCCAATTCAATAGCGGGTTATACAATGAGCAGTTCTTC. Amino acid sequence: CASSQFNSGLYNEQFF.